Sequencing of this TCR beta chain was carried out in a study of blood T cell repertoires in COVID-19 (dated by TCRdb to 2020 to 2021). Background on the whole study: Samples covering the acute and convalescent phases of COVID-19 were provided by collaborators in the United States, Italy and Spain. Deeply sampled blood TCRbeta repertoires from subjects exposed to, actively infected with, or recovered from COVID-19 were included in the dataset. The prospective study material was composed of cDNA or gDNA derived from T cells, B-cell-depleted T cells, or PBMCs. Nearly every sample came with metadata listing a de-identified subject ID, COVID-19 status, age in years and sex. Where available, HLA class I and class II types were taken from metadata supplied by the sample provider and were not determined by assay-based typing. The samples were drawn from the first 160 participants of the ongoing ImmuneRACE study and from 950 to 1,500 subjects provided by 6 global collaborators. The repertoires were made available in a free public database intended to serve as a resource for research on the immune response to SARS-CoV-2. Paper-wide results and their limitations: Clinical and demographic metadata were provided uncurated, with the amount varying by source and participant.

TCRbeta CDR3 regions were amplified from genomic DNA using the immunoSEQ Assay, a bias-controlled multiplex PCR. Regarding the original processing steps: The number of nucleated cells in each sample was estimated by amplification of reference gene primers within the assay. Sequence reads were collapsed and filtered to measure the absolute abundance of every unique TCRbeta CDR3 rearrangement. For each sample, productive Simpson clonality was calculated by taking the square root of Simpson's diversity index across productive rearrangements. TCRdb's version of the immuneACCESS table is confined to in-frame rearrangements and falls short of the full clone set. An unresolved V gene accounts for under half of the shortfall where checked; the remainder is of unknown origin. V and J calls and clone size are as listed in that table; D and trimming were resolved from the DNA. The table for this sample lists under 120,000 clones; 65% to 80% of them were counted only once. The ten largest clones add up to 20% to 25% of the sample.

The collaborating institutions used their own protocols to collect whole blood in K2EDTA tubes. For TCRbeta analysis, collaborators shipped samples as frozen whole blood, isolated PBMCs, or DNA extracted from either of those sample types. Concerning this clone: Its target antigen remains unknown. Base qualities are not recorded, but no much larger clone differs from it by a single base.

For CDR1 and CDR2, the germline V gene (reference sequence) lists LNHDA and SQIVND. Spanning cysteine to phenylalanine, the CDR3 consists of 15 amino acids. Only the CDR3 region is kept as DNA, spanning 45 bases read in frame from base 1. The germline V and J ends show losses of 4 bases and 2 bases respectively, and no gene match explains 6 bases of the junction. The source is a man aged 70 or older with active or convalescent COVID-19. Material: peripheral blood. The chain employs TRBV19 and TRBJ2-7, and 9 junctional nucleotides match TRBD2. The CDR3 region: CASSNGASGAYEQYF. The nucleotides are TGTGCCAGTAGTAATGGGGCTAGCGGGGCCTACGAGCAGTACTTC.